Below, 15 T cell receptor beta chains from the same sample are listed, as sequenced in a study of shared clonotypes between healthy human individuals. Using immunoSEQ multiplex PCR, the repertoire was profiled, and TCRdb retains in-frame clones only, with some absent. The sample has about 1.5 million clones; roughly 98% are singletons. The sample taken for sequencing was naive CD4+ T cells sorted from blood. Subset indicated: CD45RA+ positively selected. The source is a man under 40 in good health.

The CDR3 nucleotides are TGTGCCAGCATTCTAGGGGGCGCAAACCCCTCCTATGGCTACACCTTC. Translating it yields CASILGGANPSYGYTF. The V call is TRBV28, the J call TRBJ1-2, with TRBD1 identical over 7 bases. The CDR3 loop spans 16 amino acids. Unmatched junction bases numbered 15, after V lost 7 bases and J lost 4 bases. Germline V gene data show CDR1 as MDHEN and CDR2 as SYDVKM.

V is TRBV27 and J is TRBJ2-4, with unresolved D. This CDR3 is 14 amino acids long. The V end was cut by 4 bases, the J end by 0 bases, with 7 bases between. The germline CDR1 and CDR2 sequences are MNHEY and SMNVEV (reference sequence). The CDR3: CASSSPLAKNIQYF. CDR3 coding DNA: TGTGCCAGCAGTTCCCCGCTAGCCAAAAACATTCAGTACTTC.

The chain carries TRBV5-4 and TRBJ1-2; D call uncertain. CDR1 and CDR2 (germline): SGHNT, YYREEE (reference sequence). V was pared by 1 base and J by 5 bases, with 15 bases between. The CDR3 is 15 amino acids. CDR3: CASSLLGKREYGYTF. The CDR3 coding sequence is TGTGCCAGCAGCTTGCTGGGCAAACGGGAGTATGGCTACACCTTC.

As concerns this clone: The junction differs from germline at one of its ends, possibly a read error. The CDR3 nucleotides read TGTGCTAGCAGCTCACCGGGGGCCAACGTCCTGACTTTC. Residues: CASSSPGANVLTF. This chain connects TRBV7-7 to TRBJ2-6, with unresolved D. Germline CDR1 SSHAT, CDR2 FNYEAQ (reference sequence). This CDR3 spans 13 amino acids.

For this clone: A junction boundary mismatches the germline segment, possibly from a read error. The chain couples TRBV7-7 to TRBJ2-2; D unclear. From germline, CDR1 is SSHAT and CDR2 FNYEAQ (reference sequence). CDR3 length equals 16 residues. DNA for the CDR3: TGTGCTAGCAGTCCAGTTCCTTCGGGGAACACCGGGGAGCTGTTTTTT. Protein: CASSPVPSGNTGELFF.

The chain links TRBV5-1 to TRBJ2-1, with 8 nucleotides matching TRBD1. Per the germline V gene, CDR1 is SGHRS and CDR2 is YFSETQ. The CDR3 is 16 residues long. J lost 8 bases, V lost 0 bases, and 10 bases had no gene match. The CDR3 nucleotides read TGCGCCAGCAGCTTGGTATTTCAGGGGGCTTCGGATGAGCAGTTCTTC. Residues: CASSLVFQGASDEQFF.

This chain links TRBV7-2 with TRBJ1-2; D is ambiguous. Trimming shortened V by 4 bases and J by 4 bases, and 13 bases separated the two germline ends. The CDR3 has 14 amino acids. Germline CDR1 SGHTA, CDR2 FQGNSA. CDR3 protein: CASSSGRTAYGYTF. The CDR3, as DNA: TGTGCCAGCAGCTCGGGGAGGACTGCCTATGGCTACACCTTC.

This clone has a single count. The CDR3 loop is CASSLRSTGELFF. The CDR3 nucleotides read TGTGCCAGCAGCTTAAGGTCAACCGGGGAGCTGTTTTTT. The genes are TRBV7-3 and TRBJ2-2; D gene uncertain. From germline, CDR1 is SGHTA and CDR2 FQGTGA. Trimming shortened V by 1 base and J by 5 bases, and 5 bases separated the two germline ends. The CDR3 extends over 13 amino acids.

The chain uses TRBV9 and TRBJ2-1, with D possibly TRBD2 on 5 matching bases. Germline V gene data show CDR1 as SGDLS and CDR2 as YYNGEE. CDR3 length equals 15 residues. Trimming stripped 4 bases from V and 12 bases from J, with 23 bases between. The CDR3 DNA reads TGTGCCAGCAGCCCCGAGCGGACCGACTTACGGGGGCAGTTCTTC. Translated, it gives CASSPERTDLRGQFF.

The chain carries TRBV7-2 and TRBJ1-5, with TRBD1 matching over 8 bases. V gave up 4 bases and J gave up 5 bases; unmatched junction bases: 1. This CDR3 is 13 amino acids long. The germline V gene has CDR1 SGHTA and CDR2 FQGNSA. CDR3 in amino acids: CASSSGGHQPQHF. DNA for the CDR3: TGTGCCAGCAGCTCAGGGGGCCATCAGCCCCAGCATTTT.

The chain combines TRBV18 with TRBJ1-1; D might be TRBD1 (5 bases). V gave up 3 bases and J gave up 2 bases, with 13 bases separating them. Germline V gives CDR1 KGHSH, CDR2 LQKENI. The CDR3 loop spans 15 amino acids. DNA for the CDR3: TGTGCCAGCTCACCGCGGGAGGGACCTAACACTGAAGCTTTCTTT. Encoded protein: CASSPREGPNTEAFF.

The chain links TRBV5-1 to TRBJ2-1, with TRBD2 matching 11 bases. V shed 3 bases and J 5 bases; nucleotides not matched to a gene: 10. Germline CDR1 is SGHRS and CDR2 is YFSETQ. This CDR3 is built from 17 residues. CDR3: CASSSGLAGGPHNEQFF. The CDR3 bases are TGCGCCAGCAGCTCGGGTTTAGCGGGAGGGCCCCACAATGAGCAGTTCTTC.

The CDR3 here is CASSLGQGAGEQYF. CDR3 bases: TGTGCCAGTAGTCTCGGACAGGGGGCCGGGGAGCAGTACTTC. The V and J genes are TRBV19 and TRBJ2-7; TRBD1 matches at 11 bases. V gave up 5 bases and J gave up 7 bases; unmatched junction bases: 7. Germline CDR1 is LNHDA and CDR2 is SQIVND (reference sequence). The CDR3 is 14 amino acids.

The chain couples TRBV6-4 to TRBJ2-5; D gene ambiguous. V shed 3 bases and J shed 4 bases, with 18 bases lying between them. CDR3 size: 16 residues. Germline values: CDR1 MRHNA, CDR2 SNTAGT. The CDR3 bases are TGTGCCAGCAGTGAGACCCATACGCGGACGGGAGAGACCCAGTACTTC. Protein sequence: CASSETHTRTGETQYF.

The chain recombines TRBV6-1 with TRBJ2-3; D is possibly TRBD1 (5 bases). Trimming pared 0 bases from V and 4 bases from J, leaving 20 bases between. Germline CDR1 reads MNHNS; CDR2 reads SASEGT. The CDR3 is made up of 18 amino acids. The CDR3, as DNA: TGTGCCAGCAGTGAAGCCGGTCTTGGCAGGGTGGGCGCAGATACGCAGTATTTT. The encoded protein is CASSEAGLGRVGADTQYF.